This T cell receptor (beta chain) was obtained from a study of blood T cell repertoires in COVID-19. Across the study: Italy, Spain and the United States were the sources of the convalescent and acute COVID-19 samples. T cells, B-cell-depleted T cells, or PBMCs supplied cDNA or gDNA.

This CDR3 spans 14 amino acids. Germline CDR1 MNHNY, CDR2 SVGAGI (reference sequence). V lost 6 bases and J lost 0, with 11 bases in between. Original data processing: Estimated nucleated cell counts came from reference gene primer amplification. Repertoires were generated with immunoSEQ multiplex PCR, while TCRdb's copy carries only in-frame clones and drops some. V and J calls and clone size come straight from that table; D and trimming were deduced from the DNA. The sample holds approximately 57,000 clones, around nine tenths seen once. The receptor was isolated from a man aged 50 to 60 with acute or convalescent COVID-19. The sequencing sample was made of peripheral blood. V usage is TRBV6-6 and J usage is TRBJ1-2; D is perhaps TRBD1 (6 bases). CDR3 region: CASSLRQANYGYTF. The CDR3 DNA reads TGTGCCAGCAGCCTCCGACAGGCTAACTATGGCTACACCTTC.